The 8 T cell receptor beta chains below all came from one sample that was sequenced in a study of T cells in Graves' hyperthyroidism and ophthalmopathy. Amplified TCR beta CDR3 regions derived from RNA transcripts. A set of HTBI primers served as the primers for a first-round RT-PCR of the TCR CDR3. TCRdb reanalysed the multiplex PCR reads using MiXCR and keeps one entry per CDR3 protein. The table lists fewer than 650,000 distinct CDR3 sequences, roughly 14% of them singletons. Sample: blood. The receptors shown here come from a woman aged 40 to 50 with Graves' ophthalmopathy.

The table lists this clonotype with many counts. The J gene is TRBJ1-1, the V gene TRBV6-6; a weak D match, TRBD1 (5 bases). Deletions cut 7 bases from V and 0 bases from J, with 9 bases between. The CDR3 totals 13 residues. Per germline, CDR1 MNHNY and CDR2 SVGAGI (reference sequence). CDR3 nucleotides: TGTGCCAGCAACAGACAGATGAACACTGAAGCTTTCTTT. It encodes CASNRQMNTEAFF.

This clonotype was observed a handful of times. The CDR3 bases are TGTGCCAGCAGCGTAGTTCAAGCGAACACCGGGGAGCTGTTTTTT. This gives the protein CASSVVQANTGELFF. The rearrangement uses TRBV9 and TRBJ2-2; D remains ambiguous. Germline-derived CDR1 and CDR2 are SGDLS and YYNGEE. The ends were cut back, 0 bases at V and 0 bases at J, with 6 bases in the middle. The CDR3 is made up of 15 amino acids.

In this sample, this clonotype is medium-sized. The chain uses TRBV12-3 or TRBV12-4 and TRBJ2-7; TRBD2 matches 7 bases. The CDR3 has 13 amino acids. V shed 6 bases and J 4 bases; nucleotides not matched to a gene: 6. CDR3 in amino acids: CASRRGLKYEQYF. As DNA, the CDR3 is TGTGCCAGCAGACGGGGACTAAAATACGAGCAGTACTTC.

This clonotype was counted once. A much larger clone is a single base away; this may be a read error. The chain is built from TRBV10-3 and TRBJ1-2; D gene unclear. Germline V gene lookup returns CDR1 ENHRY and CDR2 SYGVKD. The ends were cut back, 2 bases at V and 7 bases at J, with 14 bases in the middle. The CDR3 sequence is 14 residues long. The CDR3 here is CAISEIVEICGYTF. The DNA of the CDR3 is TGTGCCATCAGTGAGATAGTGGAAATCTGTGGCTACACCTTC.

There are many counts of this clonotype. The genes are TRBV11-1 and TRBJ2-5, with 9 bases lining up with TRBD1. V dropped 4 bases and J dropped 5; count of bases not matched to a gene: 8. CDR1 SGHAT and CDR2 FQDESV come from the germline V gene (reference sequence). This CDR3 comprises 15 residues. The CDR3 DNA follows: TGTGCCAGCAGCTGGGGGGACAGGGTCGGGGAGACCCAGTACTTC. Its translation: CASSWGDRVGETQYF. The whole variable domain, remainder taken from reference TRBV11-1 and TRBJ2-5, is EAEVAQSPRYKITEKSQAVAFWCDPISGHATLYWYRQILGQGPELLVQFQDESVVDDSQLPKDRFSAERLKGVDSTLKIQPAELGDSAMYLCASSWGDRVGETQYFGPGTRLLVL.

The table lists this clonotype with many counts. The chain couples TRBV11-3 to TRBJ1-1; D not certain. Trimming left V 5 bases short and J 5 bases short, with 12 bases between. Germline values: CDR1 SGHNT, CDR2 YENEEA. The CDR3 has 13 residues. The CDR3 sequence: CASSLQYNTEAFF. CDR3 in DNA: TGTGCCAGCAGCCTACAGTATAATACTGAAGCTTTCTTT.

This sequence joins TRBV6-1 and TRBJ1-1; weak D call: TRBD1 (6 bases). This CDR3 contains 16 residues. The germline V gene has CDR1 MNHNS and CDR2 SASEGT. The V gene lost 5 bases and the J gene lost 1 base, with 17 bases spanning the gap. CDR3 in amino acids: CASSIWGGARNTEAFF. In DNA, the CDR3 is TGTGCCAGCAGTATCTGGGGGGGGGCGAGGAACACTGAAGCTTTCTTT.

A word on this clonotype: This may arise from a read error, as a much more abundant clone is one base away. The chain links TRBV12-3 or TRBV12-4 to TRBJ1-2; TRBD1 might be the D (5 bases). CDR3 length: 14 amino acids. For the CDR3, the DNA is TGTGCCGGCAGTTTATCGACAGCTAACTATGGCTACACCTTC. It translates to CAGSLSTANYGYTF.